This T cell receptor beta chain was identified in a study of blood T cell repertoires in COVID-19. As for the study in general: COVID-19 samples from acute and convalescent phases originated in the United States, Italy and Spain.

Per the germline V gene, CDR1 is MGHRA and CDR2 is YSYEKL. This CDR3 spans 13 amino acids. Trimming cost V 7 bases and J 1 base; bases outside gene matches: 2. Participants had their cohort set by participant-reported clinical history. Here immunoSEQ multiplex PCR was the method, and the copy in TCRdb shows in-frame clones only, minus some. This sample has approximately 300,000 clones, with 80% to 90% found just once. The chain employs TRBV4-1 and TRBJ1-1; 8 bases fit TRBD1. This receptor was taken from a woman aged 30 to 39 who had recovered from COVID-19. Sequencing used PBMCs or T cells enriched from blood (not recorded which). CDR3 nucleotide sequence: TGCGCCAGCAAGGACAGGGCGAACACTGAAGCTTTCTTT. It yields the protein CASKDRANTEAFF.